The 28 T cell receptor beta chains listed next were all sequenced from one sample in a study of breast tumors, draining lymph nodes, adjacent tissues. In TCRdb, the multiplex PCR reads were re-called with MiXCR into one record per CDR3 protein. The data contain about 20,000 distinct CDR3 sequences, 45% to 65% of them singletons. The sequenced material came from breast tumor tissue. The receptors were sampled from a female donor with breast cancer. Some clones in this sample may be carry-over from other donors' samples.

CDR3 protein: CASSPQGSSYEQYF. CDR3 sequence (DNA): TGTGCCAGCAGCCCACAGGGGAGCTCCTACGAGCAGTACTTC. The J gene is TRBJ2-7, the V gene TRBV3-1, with 7 bases aligning to TRBD1. CDR3 size: 14 residues. Trimming removed 4 bases from V and 0 bases from J; junction bases left unmatched: 3. Germline CDR1 is LGHDT and CDR2 is YNNKEL (reference sequence).

This clonotype came up many times. The chain links TRBV6-5 to TRBJ2-3; D perhaps matches TRBD1 (6 bases). Germline CDR1 MNHEY, CDR2 SVGAGI. V was cut by 2 bases and J by 3 bases, with 12 bases left in between. The CDR3 is made up of 15 amino acids. DNA of the CDR3: TGTGCCAGCAGTTACGGGGGCTCCTTGACAGATACGCAGTATTTT. Translated, it gives CASSYGGSLTDTQYF.

This clonotype was observed many times. V gene TRBV30 combines with J gene TRBJ1-2; tentatively, D is TRBD1 (5 bases). CDR3 length equals 13 residues. Trimming pared 5 bases from V and 9 bases from J, leaving 19 bases between. The germline CDR1 and CDR2 sequences are GTSNPN and SVGIG (reference sequence). The CDR3 bases are TGTGCCTGGGGAATAGGGGCCCAAGGGCGCTACACCTTC. Its protein product is CAWGIGAQGRYTF.

The chain recombines TRBV12-3 or TRBV12-4 with TRBJ1-3, with unresolved D. Deletions cut 2 bases from V and 3 bases from J, with 2 bases between. This CDR3 is 12 amino acids long. The CDR3 region is CASSLFGNTIYF. The CDR3 DNA sequence: TGTGCCAGCAGTTTATTTGGAAACACCATATATTTT.

V and J are TRBV7-8 and TRBJ2-2; D call uncertain. CDR3 size: 11 residues. Trimming pared 1 base from V and 10 bases from J, leaving 4 bases between. Germline V lookup: CDR1 SGHVS, CDR2 FQNEAQ. CDR3 nucleotide sequence: TGTGCCAGCAGCTTAGTCGAGGAGCTGTTTTTT. Its protein product is CASSLVEELFF.

This clonotype has ten or more counts. This chain uses TRBV15 with TRBJ2-5, with D possibly matching TRBD1 (5 bases). V was clipped by 7 bases and J by 5 bases, with 17 bases between them. The CDR3 totals 14 residues. The germline CDR1 and CDR2 sequences are LNHNV and YYDKDF (reference sequence). The CDR3 is CATTPPTGGETQYF. CDR3 DNA: TGTGCCACCACGCCCCCCACAGGTGGTGAGACCCAGTACTTC.

This clonotype was seen at least ten times. The rearrangement links TRBV4-1 to TRBJ2-1, with 15 bases fitting TRBD2. The germline V gene has CDR1 MGHRA and CDR2 YSYEKL. The CDR3 is 19 residues long. V shed 3 bases, J shed 7 bases, and the junction held 13 bases outside the gene matches. Here the CDR3 reads CASSQVSGTSGRRWNEQFF. The CDR3 nucleotides are TGCGCCAGCAGCCAGGTCTCCGGGACTAGCGGGAGGCGTTGGAATGAGCAGTTCTTC.

This clonotype appeared a single time. V usage is TRBV20-1 and J usage is TRBJ2-3; 10 nucleotides match TRBD1. Trimming at V came to 6 bases and at J to 1 base, leaving 4 bases not matched to a gene. The CDR3 sequence is 14 residues long. Germline CDR1 DFQATT, CDR2 SNEGSKA (reference sequence). The CDR3 DNA reads TGCAGTGCCGACGGGACAGGGGGCACAGATACGCAGTATTTT. Translation: CSADGTGGTDTQYF.

The chain carries TRBV9 and TRBJ2-1, with 10 bases that match TRBD1. V shed 2 bases and J 5 bases; nucleotides not matched to a gene: 4. Germline values: CDR1 SGDLS, CDR2 YYNGEE. The CDR3 loop spans 15 amino acids. The CDR3 coding sequence is TGTGCCAGCAGCGTTGGGACAGGGGTCCACAATGAGCAGTTCTTC. Translating it yields CASSVGTGVHNEQFF.

By sample fraction, this clonotype is medium-sized. V is TRBV5-1 and J is TRBJ1-5, with unresolved D. This CDR3 region has 15 residues. CDR1 and CDR2 from the germline V gene are SGHRS and YFSETQ. V lost 0 bases and J 1 base, leaving 8 bases between the germline ends. The DNA for the CDR3 is TGCGCCAGCAGCTTGGAGTCGGGAAGCAATCAGCCCCAGCATTTT. Protein sequence: CASSLESGSNQPQHF.

This chain links TRBV29-1 with TRBJ2-7, with D tentatively TRBD1 or TRBD2 (5 bases each). V lost 6 bases, J lost 5 bases, and 20 bases lay in between. Germline loops: CDR1 SQVTM, CDR2 ANQGSEA. CDR3 length equals 14 residues. CDR3 bases: TGCAGCGTACAGGAGAGAGGGGTCCTTAACGAGCAGTACTTC. Translating gives CSVQERGVLNEQYF.

The chain joins TRBV5-6 to TRBJ2-7, with D maybe TRBD2 (6 bases). The germline V gene has CDR1 SGHDT and CDR2 YYEEEE. Trimming took 4 bases from V and 3 from J, leaving 14 bases between them. The CDR3 totals 14 residues. CDR3: CASSLVGGLYEQYF. The DNA for the CDR3 is TGTGCCAGCAGCCTAGTGGGGGGTCTCTACGAGCAGTACTTC.

This chain joins TRBV20-1 and TRBJ2-5, with 10 nucleotides matching TRBD2. CDR1 and CDR2 (germline): DFQATT, SNEGSKA (reference sequence). The CDR3 loop spans 13 amino acids. Trimming took 5 bases from V and 5 from J; bases not matched to a gene: 5. Here the CDR3 reads CSAPGLAAETQYF. CDR3 DNA: TGCAGTGCTCCTGGACTAGCGGCGGAGACCCAGTACTTC.

The chain has TRBV5-1 and TRBJ2-1; 8 nucleotides match TRBD1. The junction had 2 bases not matched to a gene; V was cut back by 3 bases and J by 3 bases. The germline V gene encodes CDR1 SGHRS and CDR2 YFSETQ. The CDR3 is 14 residues long. The CDR3 sequence: CASSSDRVYNEQFF. CDR3 nucleotides: TGCGCCAGCAGCTCGGACAGGGTCTACAATGAGCAGTTCTTC.

This clonotype rates as medium-sized (0.01 to 0.1%). The chain carries TRBV12-5 and TRBJ1-4, with D maybe TRBD1 (5 bases). Germline CDR1 reads LGHNT; CDR2 reads FRNRAP. The CDR3 has 14 residues. Trimming left V 6 bases short and J 8 bases short, with 16 bases between. CDR3: CASGPGGIEEKLFF. CDR3 DNA sequence: TGTGCTAGTGGCCCTGGGGGGATTGAAGAAAAACTGTTTTTT.

V and J are TRBV20-1 and TRBJ2-7, with a possible D match to TRBD1 (6 bases). The germline CDR1 and CDR2 sequences are DFQATT and SNEGSKA (reference sequence). The CDR3 extends over 14 amino acids. V lost 0 bases and J lost 2, with 11 bases in between. The DNA of the CDR3 is TGCAGTGCTAGAGATGTAGGGGGTACCTACGAGCAGTACTTC. It is translated as CSARDVGGTYEQYF.

The chain combines TRBV2 with TRBJ2-7; D is ambiguous. Germline lookup yields CDR1 SNHLY and CDR2 FYNNEI. The CDR3 extends over 12 amino acids. V dropped 8 bases and J dropped 6 bases, with 14 bases sitting between them. In DNA form, the CDR3 reads TGTGCCAGCTCAAGGGCCCCAAGCGAGCAGTACGTC. Its protein product is CASSRAPSEQYV.

The gene calls are TRBV12-3 or TRBV12-4 and TRBJ1-1; TRBD1 might be the D (5 bases). The CDR3 contains 14 residues. V dropped 3 bases and J dropped 1 base, with 9 bases sitting between them. CDR3 residues: CASSFDSTNTEAFF. CDR3 nucleotides: TGTGCCAGCAGTTTTGACAGCACGAACACTGAAGCTTTCTTT.

The J gene is TRBJ2-7, the V gene TRBV5-1; 9 bases are shared with TRBD1. The germline CDR1 and CDR2 sequences are SGHRS and YFSETQ. The trim removed 4 bases at V and 0 bases at J, leaving 8 bases unmatched. The CDR3 runs 16 residues. CDR3 loop: CASSKTGTGLSYEQYF. The CDR3 bases are TGCGCCAGCAGCAAGACGGGGACAGGGCTCTCCTACGAGCAGTACTTC.

The V and J genes are TRBV7-9 and TRBJ1-4, with D possibly matching TRBD1 (5 bases). V was trimmed by 0 bases and J by 8 bases, leaving 10 bases between them. This CDR3 contains 14 residues. The germline V gene has CDR1 SEHNR and CDR2 FQNEAQ (reference sequence). This chain's CDR3 is CASSLAQGGEKLFF. The DNA of the CDR3 is TGTGCCAGCAGCTTAGCCCAGGGAGGGGAAAAACTGTTTTTT. The variable domain in full, completed from reference TRBV7-9 and TRBJ1-4, reads DTGVSQNPRHKITKRGQNVTFRCDPISEHNRLYWYRQTLGQGPEFLTYFQNEAQLEKSRLLSDRFSAERPKGSFSTLEIQRTEQGDSAMYLCASSLAQGGEKLFFGSGTQLSVL.

This clonotype has at least ten counts. The CDR3 protein is CASSGRDGAATDTQYF. The CDR3 nucleotides read TGTGCCAGTAGTGGGAGGGATGGGGCAGCGACAGATACGCAGTATTTT. V and J are TRBV19 and TRBJ2-3; 7 bases are a match to TRBD2. This CDR3 contains 16 residues. Trimming at V came to 5 bases and at J to 3 bases, leaving 11 bases not matched to a gene. Germline-derived CDR1 and CDR2 are LNHDA and SQIVND (reference sequence). The variable domain in full, completed from reference TRBV19 and TRBJ2-3, reads DGGITQSPKYLFRKEGQNVTLSCEQNLNHDAMYWYRQDPGQGLRLIYYSQIVNDFQKGDIAEGYSVSREKKESFPLTVTSAQKNPTAFYLCASSGRDGAATDTQYFGPGTRLTVL.

The rearrangement links TRBV11-2 to TRBJ1-2, with TRBD1 matching 12 bases. V shed 1 base and J 7 bases; nucleotides not matched to a gene: 7. Per germline, CDR1 SGHAT and CDR2 FQNNGV. The CDR3 extends over 16 amino acids. The CDR3 reads CASSLVSGTGGTGYTF. The CDR3 DNA is TGTGCCAGCAGCTTAGTTTCCGGGACAGGGGGCACTGGCTACACCTTC.

This clonotype is labeled as medium-sized (0.01 to 0.1%). The genes are TRBV5-1 and TRBJ1-2, with 8 bases aligning to TRBD1. The germline CDR1 and CDR2 sequences are SGHRS and YFSETQ. Trimming took 5 bases from V and 3 from J; bases not matched to a gene: 0. The CDR3 spans 12 residues. The CDR3 region is CASRQGDYGYTF. The CDR3 DNA follows: TGCGCCAGCAGACAGGGGGACTATGGCTACACCTTC.

The chain is built from TRBV2 and TRBJ1-2; D ambiguous. The germline V and J ends were trimmed by 2 bases and 13 bases, with 17 bases remaining between them. The germline CDR1 and CDR2 sequences are SNHLY and FYNNEI. The CDR3 runs 13 residues. CDR3 residues: CASSESPWTVGTF. The DNA for the CDR3 is TGTGCCAGCAGTGAATCCCCTTGGACGGTAGGCACCTTC.

This sequence joins TRBV19 and TRBJ1-5; D is ambiguous. Germline assignment: CDR1 LNHDA and CDR2 SQIVND (reference sequence). V lost 4 bases to trimming and J lost 4 bases, with 8 bases between them. This CDR3 spans 13 amino acids. CDR3 in DNA: TGTGCCAGTAGTAGAGGGATTAATCAGCCCCAGCATTTT. It specifies CASSRGINQPQHF.

This clonotype has ten or more counts. The chain uses TRBV3-2 and TRBJ2-4; TRBD1 reflects the table's D call only, with no check against the DNA. TRBV3-2 is a pseudogene locus. The CDR3 contains 17 residues. The CDR3 sequence: CASSQGPTELPKNIQYF. The CDR3 nucleotides read TGTGCCAGCAGCCAAGGCCCGACAGAATTACCCAAAAACATTCAGTACTTC.

This clonotype was detected ten times or more. The gene calls are TRBV28 and TRBJ1-5; D not resolved. The germline CDR1 and CDR2 sequences are MDHEN and SYDVKM. V lost 4 bases to trimming and J lost 0 bases, with 7 bases between them. The CDR3 contains 14 residues. The CDR3 DNA sequence: TGTGCCAGCAGTTACGGACTTAGCAATCAGCCCCAGCATTTT. Translated, it gives CASSYGLSNQPQHF.

In its sample, this clonotype was seen many times. In DNA, the CDR3 is TGTGCCAGCAGCCGGTCAGCAGGGGGCGAGCAGTACTTC. This translates into CASSRSAGGEQYF. This chain uses TRBV3-1 with TRBJ2-7; 7 bases line up with TRBD1. J was trimmed by 6 bases and V by 4 bases; bases with no gene match: 6. The CDR3 spans 13 residues. Germline V gene lookup returns CDR1 LGHDT and CDR2 YNNKEL (reference sequence).